The sequence of this T cell receptor beta chain was determined in a study of CD8+CD57+ T cells in acquired aplastic anemia. Genomic DNA served as template for TCR beta VDJ and CDR3 profiling. TCRdb used MiXCR to reprocess the reads, holding one entry per CDR3 protein. The table lists about 160,000 distinct CDR3 sequences, roughly 40% of them singletons. Germline V gene sequence: CDR1 SQVTM, CDR2 ANQGSEA. Trimming shortened V by 3 bases and J by 7 bases, and 21 bases separated the two germline ends. This CDR3 spans 15 amino acids. Sequenced sample: sorted CD4+, CD8+, or CD8+CD57+ T cells (not recorded which) from PBMCs. The V gene is TRBV29-1, the J gene TRBJ1-1; no clear D. The TCR comes from a human donor in good health. The CDR3 loop is CSVDRVAGGMREAFF. CDR3 bases: TGCAGCGTTGATAGAGTAGCGGGAGGGATGCGTGAAGCTTTCTTT.